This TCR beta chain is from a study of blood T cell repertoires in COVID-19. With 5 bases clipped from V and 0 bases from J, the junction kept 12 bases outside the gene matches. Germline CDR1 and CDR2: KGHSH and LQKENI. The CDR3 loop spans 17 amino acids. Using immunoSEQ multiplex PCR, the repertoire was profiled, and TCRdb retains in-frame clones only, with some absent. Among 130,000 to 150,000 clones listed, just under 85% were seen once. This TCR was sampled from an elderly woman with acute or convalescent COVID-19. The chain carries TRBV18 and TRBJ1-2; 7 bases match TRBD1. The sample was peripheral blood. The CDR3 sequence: CASSSLDRDQANYGYTF. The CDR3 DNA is TGTGCCAGCTCATCCTTAGACAGGGATCAAGCTAACTATGGCTACACCTTC.